This T cell receptor beta chain was found in a study of identical twins. This CDR3 region has 13 residues. After removal of 6 bases from V and 8 bases from J, the junction contained 7 bases not matched to a gene. CDR1 is LGHNT and CDR2 is FRNRAP in the germline V gene. cDNA carried unique molecular identifiers, and a universal primer site was added by template switching. TCRdb processed the 5' RACE reads anew with MiXCR; each CDR3 protein has one entry. Of 150,000 or so distinct CDR3 sequences detected, roughly 3.5% appear once; the ten largest clones hold 8% to 8.5%. This clonotype was detected ten times or more. Donors were all healthy Caucasians.

This sequence originates from a young man in good health. The rearrangement joins TRBV12-5 to TRBJ1-2; 9 nucleotides match TRBD1. The sequencing input was memory T cells sorted from blood. CDR3 nucleotide sequence: TGTGCTAGTGGGCATGGACAGGGGAACGGCTACACCTTC. Translated, it gives CASGHGQGNGYTF.